These T cell receptor beta chains were read from a single sample in a study of tumor and adjacent non-tumor tissue in lung cancer. Each CDR3 protein is one row after TCRdb ran MiXCR on the multiplex PCR reads. The top ten hold approximately 12% of the sample, which has more than 60,000 distinct CDR3 sequences, around four fifths seen once. The sample consisted of lung tumor tissue. All receptors derive from a woman between 50 and 59 years old with non-small cell lung cancer. CDR3s include the opening cysteine and the closing phenylalanine or tryptophan. Expanded clones get a size class; other rows say once, few or many, or leave the size out.

v_call: TRBV29-1
j_call: TRBJ2-1
clone_size: .
cdr3_aa: CSAKKREAGEQFF

v_call: TRBV11-2
j_call: TRBJ1-5
clone_size: few
cdr3_aa: CASSLEHRGSQPQHF

v_call: TRBV20-1
j_call: TRBJ2-1
clone_size: many
cdr3_aa: CSARTRTGAIEQFF

v_call: TRBV6-5
j_call: TRBJ2-5
clone_size: .
cdr3_aa: CTSSPFPARLQETQYF

v_call: TRBV10-1
j_call: TRBJ2-7
clone_size: .
cdr3_aa: CVSSGGVVGEQYF

v_call: TRBV6-1
j_call: TRBJ2-3
clone_size: .
cdr3_aa: CASCSAPGQGAGMQYF

v_call: TRBV4-1
j_call: TRBJ1-5
clone_size: .
cdr3_aa: CASGQVPVSNQPQHF

v_call: TRBV29-1
j_call: TRBJ2-3
clone_size: once
cdr3_aa: CSVEESKGPLREDKQYF

v_call: TRBV29-1
j_call: TRBJ2-1
clone_size: .
cdr3_aa: CCAKKWEGGEQFF

v_call: TRBV20-1
j_call: TRBJ2-7
clone_size: many
cdr3_aa: CSAPGTSGASYEQYF

v_call: TRBV7-9
j_call: TRBJ2-3
clone_size: .
cdr3_aa: CASSRGPDMQYF

v_call: TRBV11-3
j_call: TRBJ2-3
clone_size: few
cdr3_aa: CASSSREMTDTQYF

v_call: TRBV6-5
j_call: TRBJ1-6
clone_size: .
cdr3_aa: CAGRQLRNSPLHF

v_call: TRBV12-5
j_call: TRBJ1-2
clone_size: .
cdr3_aa: CASALAQTGGYGYTF

v_call: TRBV5-5
j_call: TRBJ2-5
clone_size: once
cdr3_aa: CTSSTTGTGGAETQYF

v_call: TRBV6-1
j_call: TRBJ2-7
clone_size: medium-sized
cdr3_aa: CASSENPGQAYEQYF

v_call: TRBV5-6
j_call: TRBJ2-3
clone_size: once
cdr3_aa: CANSLADTGSDTRYF

v_call: TRBV11-2
j_call: TRBJ2-7
clone_size: .
cdr3_aa: CASSLLPRASSLEQYF

v_call: TRBV4-2
j_call: TRBJ1-5
clone_size: .
cdr3_aa: CASSQVQEGNQPQHF

v_call: TRBV2
j_call: TRBJ2-1
clone_size: .
cdr3_aa: CASSEIKAFYSEQFF

v_call: TRBV6-1
j_call: TRBJ2-7
clone_size: once
cdr3_aa: CAGKGDIYEQYF

v_call: TRBV11-1
j_call: TRBJ2-1
clone_size: .
cdr3_aa: CASSSGLSGGLQIF

v_call: TRBV29-1
j_call: TRBJ1-1
clone_size: .
cdr3_aa: CRALGQSTEAFF

v_call: TRBV12-3/TRBV12-4
j_call: TRBJ2-2
clone_size: .
cdr3_aa: CASSLKTGELSF

v_call: TRBV11-2
j_call: TRBJ2-2
clone_size: .
cdr3_aa: CVNSRPAQGNSGELFF

v_call: TRBV4-1
j_call: TRBJ2-2
clone_size: .
cdr3_aa: CVSRKGRNIGELFF

v_call: TRBV24-1
j_call: TRBJ2-2
clone_size: .
cdr3_aa: CVTSDLSGYASNTGELFF

v_call: TRBV6-6
j_call: TRBJ1-1
clone_size: .
cdr3_aa: CASIYRGRVNTEDFF

v_call: TRBV6-6
j_call: TRBJ1-6
clone_size: once
cdr3_aa: CTSGFGTGVSPLHF

v_call: TRBV29-1
j_call: TRBJ2-5
clone_size: .
cdr3_aa: CSVVGRLVKQETQYF

v_call: TRBV28
j_call: TRBJ2-7
clone_size: many
cdr3_aa: CASSLSRGSSYEQYF

v_call: TRBV6-6
j_call: TRBJ2-7
clone_size: .
cdr3_aa: CASSSREGTYEQHF

v_call: TRBV6-1
j_call: TRBJ2-1
clone_size: .
cdr3_aa: CASTPLLGRSSNEEFF

v_call: TRBV11-2
j_call: TRBJ2-7
clone_size: .
cdr3_aa: CADSPGWTGGYEQYF

v_call: TRBV28
j_call: TRBJ2-5
clone_size: many
cdr3_aa: CASKEGAGVTLGTQYF

v_call: TRBV12-3/TRBV12-4
j_call: TRBJ2-7
clone_size: .
cdr3_aa: CASSWYGNEHYF

v_call: TRBV5-4
j_call: TRBJ2-1
clone_size: .
cdr3_aa: CASSLEGGNNEQFF

v_call: TRBV7-8
j_call: TRBJ2-5
clone_size: .
cdr3_aa: CASGLDRTGGSEETQNF

v_call: TRBV12-3/TRBV12-4
j_call: TRBJ1-3
clone_size: .
cdr3_aa: CVRTPSFGITIYF

v_call: TRBV14
j_call: TRBJ2-3
clone_size: many
cdr3_aa: CASSQQRSGRRTDTQYF

v_call: TRBV28
j_call: TRBJ2-7
clone_size: .
cdr3_aa: CASSFLRECYEQYF

v_call: TRBV28
j_call: TRBJ2-7
clone_size: .
cdr3_aa: CASSLCGTATYEQYF

v_call: TRBV6-4
j_call: TRBJ2-2
clone_size: .
cdr3_aa: CASRTSGDTGGLFF